A few counts support the clone carrying this T cell receptor beta chain. Its matching antigen is unknown. Libraries for TCRalpha and TCRbeta carried sample barcodes and unique molecular identifiers via 5'RACE. TCRdb reanalysed the 5' RACE reads using MiXCR and keeps one entry per CDR3 protein. The sample yields around 530,000 distinct CDR3 sequences, about a fifth seen once. This sample was included in a study of T-cell memory formation after mild COVID-19. As for the study in general: Clustering of TCRs was largely donor specific.

Study-level findings and limits: Clones that contracted clustered mainly in CM and EM if CD4+ and in EMRA if CD8+.

The ends were cut back, 4 bases at V and 7 bases at J, with 7 bases in the middle. Germline V CDR1 and CDR2: LGHDT, YNNKEL (reference sequence). The CDR3 has 11 amino acids. The source is an adult woman who had mild COVID-19 (a few samples of this study predate the infection). Cell type and time point are not known. The sample consisted of PBMCs or a T cell subset sorted from them (not recorded which). The V call is TRBV3-1, the J call TRBJ1-2, with no clear D. The CDR3 DNA sequence: TGTGCCAGCAGCCCGTTTGGTGGCTACACCTTC. Translated: CASSPFGGYTF.